This T cell receptor (beta chain) is drawn from a study of vaccination and CD4 T cells after COVID-19. Study-wide context: Nasal swab PCR detected SARS-CoV-2 in convalescent patients; 8 or 9 had mild disease, one severe. Post-diagnosis, post-COVID samples were collected after a median approximately 92 days, ranging 35 to 161. Study-wide points: The appearance of a median about 88% of reactive clones in convalescent patients occurred only post-vaccination.

Treatment indicated: approximately 9-day PBMC culture with coronavirus spike peptide pools or control peptides (ViraFEST assay). This clonotype came up once. The antigen remains undetermined. The ends lost 7 bases at V and 5 bases at J; junction bases unmatched: 7. The CDR3 sequence is 15 residues long. Looked up from germline, CDR1 is MNHNS and CDR2 is SASEGT. Sequencing of cultured CD4+ T cell DNA used the Oncomine TCR Beta short-read assay. TCRdb re-called the PCR reads through MiXCR, storing one row per CDR3 protein. The sample records around 18,000 distinct CDR3 sequences, over 65% being singletons.

What was sequenced was CD4+ T cells from blood, cultured in vitro. This chain joins TRBV6-1 and TRBJ2-1, with 11 bases identical to TRBD2. This clonotype was sampled from a human donor who had recovered from COVID-19. As DNA, the CDR3 is TGTGCCAGCACCCTACTAGCGGGAGTGAACAATGAGCAGTTCTTC. Translating it yields CASTLLAGVNNEQFF.